This TCR beta chain was found in a study of breast tumors, draining lymph nodes, adjacent tissues. Study findings and constraints: Luminal-like breast cancer showed significantly higher tumor–nontumor repertoire similarity than basal-like. Tumor repertoires ranked between lymph nodes and nontumor tissue in diversity, with V and J gene preferences. The data were judged consistent with most tumor T cells coming from lymph node and expanding in tumor. Data only fit, rather than demonstrated, lymph node origin of most tumor T cells.

TCRdb passed the multiplex PCR reads through MiXCR, listing each CDR3 protein once. This table has 150,000 to 200,000 distinct CDR3 sequences, approximately 30% appearing once. CDR1 SGDLS and CDR2 YYNGEE come from the germline V gene. Inclusive of both ends, the CDR3 amounts to 14 amino acids. Comment on this clonotype: Its antigen is still unknown. Just one base apart from a much larger clone, this may be a read error. Given the absence of the conserved phenylalanine or tryptophan at the CDR3 end, a read error is likely. The DNA is left out, because the CDR3 cannot be placed on it with certainty; the CDR3 is given as TCRdb lists it.

The lymph nodes were axillary draining lymph nodes from breast cancer patients. This sequence joins TRBV9 and TRBJ2-5; the D call of TRBD2 is as the table states it, not checked on the DNA. The sample comprised axillary lymph node tissue. This sequence was found in a female donor with breast cancer. Some clones in this sample may be carry-over from other donors' samples. CDR3 loop: CASSVGGGTETQSS.